This T cell receptor (beta chain) came from a study of T cell repertoires in cytomegalovirus infection (dated by TCRdb to 2018 to 2020). Looking at the study overall: Donor HLA type was relevant to the analysis, because carriage of CMV infection together with the matching HLA type was indicated by public TCR beta signatures. Study-wide conclusions, independent of this receptor: The ex vivo response was dominated by HLA-C-restricted CMV-specific TCR beta clonotypes, which also provided the single most frequent clonotype in two of eight donors. Carriers of CMV infection plus the relevant HLA type were discriminated by the cumulative frequency of public TCR beta family members in the study cohort and in an independent roughly 380-donor cohort.

This clonotype was found a few times. What this receptor recognizes is not known. No much larger clonotype is one base removed from it; base qualities were not supplied. TCRdb shows the sequencer as Illumina HiSeq 1500. The raw public reads went through TCRdb reprocessing: fastp at Q25, MiXCR clone calling, in-frame beta chains kept. Every distinct CDR3 protein forms one entry, paired with its most common genes and DNA. For this sample there are about 360,000 distinct CDR3 sequences; about a sixth appear just once. About 10% of the sample lies in the top ten. Taken from the germline V gene, the CDR1 and CDR2 loops are LGHNA and YNFKEQ. Cut back by 2 bases and 4 bases, the V and J ends lie 12 bases apart. Counted from cysteine to phenylalanine, this CDR3 has 15 amino acids. The entry retains the CDR3 DNA only, 45 bases that are in frame from base 1.

The chain couples TRBV4-2 to TRBJ2-1; no confident D gene assignment can be made. The sequenced material came from PBMCs. The TCR was taken from a human donor in good health (CMV status not recorded). Some clones in this sample may be carry-over from other donors' samples. CDR3 reads: CASSQSNSRYNEQFF. The DNA is TGTGCCAGCAGCCAAAGTAATAGCAGGTACAATGAGCAGTTCTTC.